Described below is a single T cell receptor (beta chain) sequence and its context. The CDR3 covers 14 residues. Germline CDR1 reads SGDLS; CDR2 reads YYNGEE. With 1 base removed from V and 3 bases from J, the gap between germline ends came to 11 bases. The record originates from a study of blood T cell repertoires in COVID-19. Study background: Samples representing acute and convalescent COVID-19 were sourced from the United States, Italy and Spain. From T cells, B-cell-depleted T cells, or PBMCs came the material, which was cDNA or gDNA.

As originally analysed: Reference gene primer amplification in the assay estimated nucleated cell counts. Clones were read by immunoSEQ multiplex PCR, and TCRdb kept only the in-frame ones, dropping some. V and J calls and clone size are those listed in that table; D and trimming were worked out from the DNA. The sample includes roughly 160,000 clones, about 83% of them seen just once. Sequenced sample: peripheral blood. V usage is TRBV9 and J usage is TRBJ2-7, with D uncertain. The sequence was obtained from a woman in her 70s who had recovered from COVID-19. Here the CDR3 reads CASSVSGSNYEQYF. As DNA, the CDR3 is TGTGCCAGCAGCGTATCAGGTTCTAACTACGAGCAGTACTTC.